These 27 T cell receptor beta chains originate from one sample sequenced in a study of T cell repertoires in cytomegalovirus infection. TCRdb re-called the reads through MiXCR, storing one row per CDR3 protein. The data contain fewer than 300,000 distinct CDR3 sequences, more than 20% of them seen just once; the ten biggest clones take up approximately 13%. Material: PBMCs. The receptor set was obtained from a human donor in good health (CMV status not recorded). Some clones in this sample may be carry-over from other donors' samples.

The V gene is TRBV19, the J gene TRBJ2-1; 11 bases map to TRBD2. CDR1 and CDR2 from the germline V gene are LNHDA and SQIVND (reference sequence). This CDR3 has 16 residues. Trimming took 2 bases from V and 8 from J; bases not matched to a gene: 8. The CDR3 spells CASSITNGLAGHEQFF. As DNA, the CDR3 is TGTGCCAGTAGTATAACTAACGGACTAGCGGGTCATGAGCAGTTCTTC.

The chain employs TRBV10-3 and TRBJ1-1; 7 bases line up with TRBD1. Germline V CDR1 and CDR2: ENHRY, SYGVKD. The length of the CDR3 is 16 residues. Germline trimming cut 8 bases from V and 1 base from J; bases unmatched to any gene: 13. The CDR3 sequence: CAIGIRQGRGNTEAFF. CDR3 DNA: TGTGCCATCGGCATACGACAGGGCCGGGGGAACACTGAAGCTTTCTTT.

This chain uses TRBV6-2 or TRBV6-3 with TRBJ1-6, with 10 positions matching TRBD1. The germline V gene has CDR1 MNHEY and CDR2 SVGEGT. V lost 4 bases and J lost 7; bases outside the gene matches: 4. The CDR3 totals 15 residues. Here the CDR3 DNA reads TGTGCCAGCAGTTGGGGACAGGGGATAAATTCACCCCTCCACTTT. It specifies CASSWGQGINSPLHF.

A few counts support this clonotype. The chain has TRBV7-2 and TRBJ1-1, with 10 positions matching TRBD1. The CDR3 is 17 residues long. With V trimmed by 4 bases and J by 0 bases, 8 bases remained unmatched. Germline V gene data show CDR1 as SGHTA and CDR2 as FQGNSA. CDR3 protein: CASSSRQGAFLNTEAFF. CDR3 DNA: TGTGCCAGCAGCTCTAGACAGGGGGCTTTTTTGAACACTGAAGCTTTCTTT.

In this sample, this clonotype turned up once. The V and J genes are TRBV29-1 and TRBJ2-7, with TRBD2 matching 10 bases. Trimming cost V 6 bases and J 1 base; bases outside gene matches: 6. This CDR3 comprises 14 residues. CDR1 is SQVTM and CDR2 is ANQGSEA in the germline V gene. The CDR3 spells CSVAGLAESYEQYF. As DNA, the CDR3 is TGCAGCGTCGCTGGACTAGCGGAGTCCTACGAGCAGTACTTC.

J is TRBJ2-1 and V is TRBV28; TRBD2 agrees at 12 bases. The CDR3 has 16 residues. Germline CDR1 and CDR2: MDHEN and SYDVKM. V gave up 3 bases and J gave up 6 bases; unmatched junction bases: 6. The CDR3 bases are TGTGCCAGCAGTTTCGCAGGACTAGCGGGAAGCAATGAGCAGTTCTTC. Translating it yields CASSFAGLAGSNEQFF.

The chain uses TRBV28 and TRBJ1-2, with TRBD1 identical over 9 bases. CDR3 size: 16 residues. The trim removed 5 bases at V and 5 bases at J, leaving 12 bases unmatched. CDR1 is MDHEN and CDR2 is SYDVKM in the germline V gene. In DNA form, the CDR3 reads TGTGCCAGCAGTACCCGCCCGGGACAGGGTAATTATGGCTACACCTTC. Translated, it gives CASSTRPGQGNYGYTF.

This clonotype was seen at least ten times. This chain uses TRBV6-2 or TRBV6-3 with TRBJ2-7, with 13 bases lining up with TRBD2. Germline-derived CDR1 and CDR2 are MNHEY and SVGEGT. After removal of 5 bases from V and 2 bases from J, the junction contained 3 bases not matched to a gene. The CDR3 has 15 residues. This CDR3 reads CASSRLAGGPYEQYF. The CDR3 DNA sequence: TGTGCCAGCAGTCGACTAGCGGGAGGACCCTACGAGCAGTACTTC.

This clonotype was observed many times. V is TRBV7-2 and J is TRBJ1-5; tentative D call: TRBD1 (6 bases). The germline V and J ends were trimmed by 5 bases and 0 bases, with 17 bases remaining between them. Looked up from germline, CDR1 is SGHTA and CDR2 is FQGNSA. CDR3 size: 17 residues. The CDR3 DNA reads TGTGCCAGCAGCCGGCTTCCCGGGACATATAGCAATCAGCCCCAGCATTTT. As protein: CASSRLPGTYSNQPQHF.

This clonotype has a handful of counts. The J gene is TRBJ1-1, the V gene TRBV29-1; 10 nucleotides agree with TRBD1. The CDR3 has 13 residues. Per germline, CDR1 SQVTM and CDR2 ANQGSEA. J gave up 4 bases and V 6 bases, and 5 bases lay outside the gene matches. The CDR3 spells CSVRQGASTEAFF. The CDR3 DNA reads as TGCAGCGTAAGACAGGGGGCTAGCACTGAAGCTTTCTTT.

The rearrangement uses TRBV4-3 and TRBJ1-1, with D unclear. CDR1 and CDR2 (germline): LGHNA, YSLEER. The CDR3 has 15 residues. Trimming removed 0 bases from V and 1 base from J, with 9 bases in between. The CDR3 DNA reads as TGCGCCAGCAGCCAAGAATTTGGTGGGAACACTGAAGCTTTCTTT. Translated, it gives CASSQEFGGNTEAFF.

The chain recombines TRBV6-2 or TRBV6-3 with TRBJ2-2; 7 positions match TRBD1. Germline assignment: CDR1 MNHEY and CDR2 SVGEGT. There are 14 residues in the CDR3. With 2 bases clipped from V and 6 bases from J, the junction kept 3 bases outside the gene matches. The CDR3 sequence: CASSYGQGAGELFF. DNA of the CDR3: TGTGCCAGCAGTTACGGCCAGGGGGCCGGGGAGCTGTTTTTT.

This clonotype was counted ten times or more. The chain recombines TRBV7-2 with TRBJ2-7, with 11 bases that match TRBD2. CDR3 size: 14 residues. Germline CDR1 reads SGHTA; CDR2 reads FQGNSA. The V gene end was trimmed by 8 bases and the J gene end by 2 bases; junction bases not matched to a gene: 5. The CDR3, as DNA: TGTGCCAGCGGGACTAGCGGAACAACCTACGAGCAGTACTTC. Translation: CASGTSGTTYEQYF.

This clonotype was counted ten times or more. Here the CDR3 reads CASSLEGTGLRTDTQYF. CDR3 nucleotides: TGTGCCAGCAGCTTAGAAGGAACGGGACTACGAACAGATACGCAGTATTTT. The J gene is TRBJ2-3, the V gene TRBV7-2, with TRBD2 matching 7 bases. CDR3 size: 17 residues. Looked up from germline, CDR1 is SGHTA and CDR2 is FQGNSA. J was trimmed by 3 bases and V by 1 base; bases with no gene match: 10.

This clonotype showed up just a few times. The V gene is TRBV12-5, the J gene TRBJ1-1; 9 bases map to TRBD1. Per the germline V gene, CDR1 is LGHNT and CDR2 is FRNRAP. CDR3 length: 14 residues. Germline trimming cut 7 bases from V and 3 bases from J; bases unmatched to any gene: 6. CDR3 nucleotide sequence: TGTGCTAGTGCCTCACAGGGGGCGGACACTGAAGCTTTCTTT. Protein: CASASQGADTEAFF.

This chain links TRBV6-2 or TRBV6-3 with TRBJ2-1; D possibly corresponds to TRBD1 (6 bases). Germline V gives CDR1 MNHEY, CDR2 SVGEGT. This CDR3 comprises 16 residues. The germline V and J ends were trimmed by 5 bases and 6 bases, with 20 bases remaining between them. In nucleotides, the CDR3 is TGTGCCAGCAGTCTAAAAACAGGGCCCACATTCAATGAGCAGTTCTTC. This sequence encodes CASSLKTGPTFNEQFF.

V and J are TRBV5-5 and TRBJ2-7; D is uncertain. Between the trimmed V and J ends, which lost 2 bases and 6 bases, there was a span of 12 bases. This CDR3 has 13 residues. In germline, CDR1 is SGHKS, CDR2 YYEKEE (reference sequence). The CDR3 sequence: CASSFPGSAEQYF. CDR3 nucleotide sequence: TGTGCCAGCAGCTTTCCGGGCTCGGCCGAGCAGTACTTC. Drawing the rest from reference TRBV5-5 and TRBJ2-7, the complete variable domain is DAGVTQSPTHLIKTRGQQVTLRCSPISGHKSVSWYQQVLGQGPQFIFQYYEKEERGRGNFPDRFSARQFPNYSSELNVNALLLGDSALYLCASSFPGSAEQYFGPGTRLTVT.

The chain's CDR3 is CASSHAVGRAVFEQYF. In DNA, the CDR3 is TGTGCCAGCAGCCACGCTGTGGGTAGGGCCGTTTTTGAGCAGTACTTC. The J gene is TRBJ2-7, the V gene TRBV6-2 or TRBV6-3; D gene unclear. The CDR3 spans 16 residues. CDR1 is MNHEY, CDR2 SVGEGT, per germline. V lost 6 bases and J lost 7, with 25 bases in between.

The chain links TRBV14 to TRBJ2-7; the D is unclear. Trimming shortened V by 2 bases and J by 2 bases, and 7 bases separated the two germline ends. Germline-derived CDR1 and CDR2 are SGHDN and FVKESK. The CDR3 spans 13 residues. CDR3: CASSQLGTYEQYF. CDR3 nucleotides: TGTGCCAGCAGCCAACTGGGAACCTACGAGCAGTACTTC.

As for this clonotype: One base away lies a much larger clone, so this may be a sequencing read error. This sequence joins TRBV7-2 and TRBJ2-1, with 12 nucleotides matching TRBD2. Germline V lookup: CDR1 SGHTA, CDR2 FQGNSA. CDR3 length: 16 amino acids. Written as DNA, the CDR3 is TGTGCCAGCAGCCCCGGACTAGCGGGACTGGCAGATGAGCAGCTCTTC. It translates to CASSPGLAGLADEQLF.

In this sample, this clonotype turned up a few times. At one boundary the junction diverges from the germline segment, which might be a read error. V usage is TRBV28 and J usage is TRBJ2-4, with 8 positions matching TRBD1. Germline-derived CDR1 and CDR2 are MDHEN and SYDVKM. The CDR3 has 13 residues. In DNA form, the CDR3 reads TGTGCCAGCAGTCAAGAGGGGGTCCGGGACAGGCACTTC. It encodes CASSQEGVRDRHF.

This clonotype appeared many times. CDR3 in amino acids: CASTTRGYYEQYF. The DNA of the CDR3 is TGTGCCAGTACAACCAGGGGGTACTACGAGCAGTACTTC. This chain connects TRBV7-2 to TRBJ2-7, with 7 bases identical to TRBD1. The V and J ends lost 9 bases and 3 bases, in that order; junction bases with no gene match: 8. Germline V lookup: CDR1 SGHTA, CDR2 FQGNSA. The CDR3 contains 13 residues.

This clonotype showed up many times. This chain uses TRBV7-3 with TRBJ2-1; TRBD1 might be the D (6 bases). This CDR3 comprises 16 residues. Per germline, CDR1 SGHTA and CDR2 FQGTGA. V was clipped by 5 bases and J by 0 bases, with 14 bases between them. CDR3 bases: TGTGCCAGCAGCCCTGGACAGTGGAGCTCCTACAATGAGCAGTTCTTC. Amino acid sequence: CASSPGQWSSYNEQFF. Variable domain in full (rest from reference TRBV7-3 and TRBJ2-1): GAGVSQTPSNKVTEKGKYVELRCDPISGHTALYWYRQSLGQGPEFLIYFQGTGAADDSGLPNDRFFAVRPEGSVSTLKIQRTERGDSAVYLCASSPGQWSSYNEQFFGPGTRLTVL.

This chain connects TRBV12-3 or TRBV12-4 to TRBJ1-2; 7 positions match TRBD1. The V gene end was trimmed by 6 bases and the J gene end by 8 bases; junction bases not matched to a gene: 15. CDR3 length equals 15 residues. The CDR3 here is CASRRDRTLAGGYTF. CDR3 in DNA: TGTGCCAGCAGGCGGGACAGAACCCTTGCGGGGGGCTACACCTTC.

V is TRBV25-1 and J is TRBJ1-1, with D unresolved. The CDR3 totals 12 residues. Germline CDR1 MGHDK, CDR2 SYGVNS. V lost 8 bases and J lost 6, with 13 bases in between. The CDR3 DNA is TGTGCCAGCGGAAGGGCGTTTTCTGAAGCTTTCTTT. This codes for CASGRAFSEAFF.

This chain uses TRBV6-2 or TRBV6-3 with TRBJ2-3, with 12 bases matching TRBD2. The CDR3 contains 15 residues. From germline, CDR1 is MNHEY and CDR2 SVGEGT. V shed 7 bases and J 6 bases; nucleotides not matched to a gene: 8. The CDR3 nucleotides read TGTGCCAGCAACACCTGGACTAGCGGGATTGATACGCAGTATTTT. Encoded protein: CASNTWTSGIDTQYF.

This clonotype was counted many times. The chain has TRBV7-2 and TRBJ2-1, with a weak D call TRBD2 (6 bases). The V end was cut by 1 base, the J end by 7 bases, with 17 bases between. The CDR3 runs 16 residues. Germline V gives CDR1 SGHTA, CDR2 FQGNSA. CDR3 sequence reads: CASSLVVWAGRNEQFF. CDR3 coding DNA: TGTGCCAGCAGCTTAGTGGTCTGGGCAGGGAGGAATGAGCAGTTCTTC. The variable domain in full, completed from reference TRBV7-2 and TRBJ2-1, reads GAGVSQSPSNKVTEKGKDVELRCDPISGHTALYWYRQSLGQGLEFLIYFQGNSAPDKSGLPSDRFSAERTGGSVSTLTIQRTQQEDSAVYLCASSLVVWAGRNEQFFGPGTRLTVL.